These T cell receptor beta chains were read from a single sample in a study of blood T cell repertoires in COVID-19. Clones were read by immunoSEQ multiplex PCR, and TCRdb kept only the in-frame ones, dropping some. In the table there are fewer than 350,000 clones, around 86% of which are singletons. The sequenced sample was peripheral blood. Every receptor here comes from a young woman who had recovered from COVID-19. Both conserved end residues are part of each CDR3. Fields, in order: V gene, J gene, CDR3 protein.

TRBV3-1/TRBV3-2	TRBJ2-3	CASSLGRGADTQYF
TRBV4-1	TRBJ2-5	CASSQPGRGQETQYF
TRBV7-9	TRBJ2-1	CASSAGTGGGFF
TRBV30	TRBJ2-7	CAWSVGTNYEQYF
TRBV4-3	TRBJ2-6	CASSQDIHFGANVLTF
TRBV7-3	TRBJ2-1	CASSSQGQPDNEQFF
TRBV7-2	TRBJ1-2	CASSLAGHGFYGYTF
TRBV6-5	TRBJ1-2	CASSYSTRDDYGYTF
TRBV11-3	TRBJ2-1	CASSPGGASINEQFF
TRBV14	TRBJ1-1	CASSHFTAGSRGHTEAFF
TRBV2	TRBJ1-2	CASSVQSYGYTF
TRBV18	TRBJ2-3	CASFNPGLAGAADTQYF
TRBV29-1	TRBJ1-3	CSVGQGGSGNTIYF
TRBV28	TRBJ2-7	CASSPGTSWSYEQYF
TRBV11-2	TRBJ2-1	CASSLGGLAFRYNEQFF
TRBV11-2	TRBJ1-4	CASSQEGDLRGEKLFF
TRBV5-4	TRBJ2-3	CASSFRGGADTQYF
TRBV7-2	TRBJ1-5	CASSLYWRVGQPQHF
TRBV15	TRBJ1-1	CATSRSNTEAFF
TRBV5-1	TRBJ2-1	CASSLPSGDYNEQFF
TRBV5-1	TRBJ2-7	CASSPGLAGGDEQYF
TRBV12-3/TRBV12-4	TRBJ2-3	CAAGRLGDTQYF
TRBV6-5	TRBJ2-7	CASSYSGTEIRGQYF
TRBV5-1	TRBJ2-1	CASSLADREINEQFF
TRBV14	TRBJ1-1	CASSQGQHLPNTEAFF
TRBV21-1	TRBJ1-6	CASKEQGDSPLHF
TRBV4-3	TRBJ2-7	CASSQNRAYEQYF
TRBV5-1	TRBJ2-1	CASGTSGAYNEQFF
TRBV6-5	TRBJ2-5	CASSYSTGTQYF
TRBV4-1	TRBJ1-4	CASSDTGEKLFF
TRBV10-3	TRBJ1-2	CAISESMSRGHGYTF